Following are 12 T cell receptor beta chains from one sample sequenced in a study of blood T cell repertoires in COVID-19. TCRdb's table, derived via immunoSEQ multiplex PCR, lists solely in-frame clones and lacks some. The data show 150,000 or so clones, with about 90% seen just once and over 7% held by the top ten. The sequencing input was PBMCs or T cells enriched from blood (not recorded which). The receptors shown here come from a woman in her fifties or sixties who had recovered from COVID-19.

A few counts support this clone. J is TRBJ1-5 and V is TRBV5-4; 8 nucleotides match TRBD1. After removal of 0 bases from V and 6 bases from J, the junction contained 5 bases not matched to a gene. Germline CDR1 and CDR2: SGHNT and YYREEE (reference sequence). CDR3 length: 15 residues. The CDR3 reads CASSLGGQGAQPQHF. In DNA, the CDR3 is TGTGCCAGCAGCTTGGGTGGGCAGGGGGCTCAGCCCCAGCATTTT.

This clone came up a few times. This chain connects TRBV12-3 or TRBV12-4 to TRBJ1-1, with D tentatively TRBD1 (6 bases). The CDR3 length is 13 residues. V lost 6 bases and J 11 bases, leaving 19 bases between the germline ends. The CDR3 sequence is CASSLGTTLYAFF. In DNA form, the CDR3 reads TGTGCCAGCAGCCTTGGGACAACTTTGTATGCTTTCTTT.

For the CDR3, the DNA is TGTGCCAGCAGCTCTCCGGGACAGGGCTTCGAGCAGTACTTC. It specifies CASSSPGQGFEQYF. The chain has TRBV7-6 and TRBJ2-7; TRBD1 agrees at 9 bases. CDR3 size: 14 residues. Germline assignment: CDR1 SGHVS and CDR2 FNYEAQ. With V trimmed by 4 bases and J by 6 bases, 7 bases remained unmatched.

The chain couples TRBV30 to TRBJ1-2, with unresolved D. This CDR3 comprises 13 residues. CDR1 and CDR2 from the germline V gene are GTSNPN and SVGIG (reference sequence). The V end was cut by 1 base, the J end by 7 bases, with 13 bases between. The CDR3 protein is CAWSEMRIGGYTF. In DNA, the CDR3 is TGTGCCTGGAGTGAGATGCGGATTGGTGGCTACACCTTC.

The chain links TRBV6-5 to TRBJ1-1, with 7 positions matching TRBD1. With V trimmed by 8 bases and J by 0 bases, 3 bases remained unmatched. This CDR3 has 13 amino acids. Germline V gene data show CDR1 as MNHEY and CDR2 as SVGAGI. The CDR3 protein is CASRQGMNTEAFF. The CDR3 nucleotides read TGTGCCAGCCGACAGGGAATGAACACTGAAGCTTTCTTT.

This clone was seen a handful of times. The chain uses TRBV7-9 and TRBJ1-5; D perhaps matches TRBD1 (5 bases). The V end lost 1 base, the J end lost 0 bases, and 10 bases lay between the germline ends. The CDR3 has 16 residues. Germline lookup yields CDR1 SEHNR and CDR2 FQNEAQ (reference sequence). CDR3: CASSLGAGNSNQPQHF. CDR3 sequence (DNA): TGTGCCAGCAGCTTAGGGGCAGGGAATAGCAATCAGCCCCAGCATTTT.

This chain joins TRBV5-4 and TRBJ2-5; 10 bases map to TRBD2. This CDR3 contains 17 residues. Germline V gene sequence: CDR1 SGHNT, CDR2 YYREEE (reference sequence). Trimming at V came to 0 bases and at J to 4 bases, leaving 9 bases not matched to a gene. CDR3 amino acids: CASSLGASGSLVETQYF. The CDR3 DNA reads as TGTGCCAGCAGCTTGGGCGCTAGCGGGAGTCTGGTAGAGACCCAGTACTTC.

The rearrangement uses TRBV5-5 and TRBJ1-3, with D maybe TRBD1 (5 bases). Germline CDR1 and CDR2: SGHKS and YYEKEE (reference sequence). The CDR3 covers 15 residues. V lost 4 bases to trimming and J lost 4 bases, with 15 bases between them. The CDR3 is CASSRGHSEGNTIYF. In nucleotides, the CDR3 is TGTGCCAGCAGCAGAGGACACAGCGAGGGAAACACCATATATTTT. Combining the CDR3 with reference TRBV5-5 and TRBJ1-3 gives the whole variable domain DAGVTQSPTHLIKTRGQQVTLRCSPISGHKSVSWYQQVLGQGPQFIFQYYEKEERGRGNFPDRFSARQFPNYSSELNVNALLLGDSALYLCASSRGHSEGNTIYFGEGSWLTVV.

The rearrangement joins TRBV19 to TRBJ2-5; 10 positions match TRBD2. Germline V gives CDR1 LNHDA, CDR2 SQIVND (reference sequence). The V gene end was trimmed by 3 bases and the J gene end by 4 bases; junction bases not matched to a gene: 8. The CDR3 runs 16 residues. The CDR3 coding sequence is TGTGCCAGTAGTATGCGCCTAGCGGGAGTAAGAGAGACCCAGTACTTC. This encodes CASSMRLAGVRETQYF.

The genes are TRBV20-1 and TRBJ1-2; D gene ambiguous. V lost 4 bases, J lost 8 bases, and 11 bases lay in between. CDR3 length equals 11 residues. The germline V gene has CDR1 DFQATT and CDR2 SNEGSKA (reference sequence). The CDR3 nucleotides read TGCAGTGCTACTGACAAGCGGGGCTACACCTTC. It encodes CSATDKRGYTF.

The rearrangement links TRBV5-1 to TRBJ2-5, with 8 bases aligning to TRBD1. The germline gives CDR1 SGHRS, CDR2 YFSETQ. Trimming cost V 2 bases and J 5 bases; bases outside gene matches: 8. The CDR3 is 15 residues long. The CDR3 loop reads CASSLYQGAGETQYF. The CDR3 DNA is TGCGCCAGCAGCTTATACCAGGGGGCGGGCGAGACCCAGTACTTC. The variable domain in full, with the rest retrieved from reference TRBV5-1 and TRBJ2-5, is KAGVTQTPRYLIKTRGQQVTLSCSPISGHRSVSWYQQTPGQGLQFLFEYFSETQRNKGNFPGRFSGRQFSNSRSEMNVSTLELGDSALYLCASSLYQGAGETQYFGPGTRLLVL.

This clone was seen a few times. The V call is TRBV7-9, the J call TRBJ1-2, with D perhaps matching TRBD1 (6 bases). Germline assignment: CDR1 SEHNR and CDR2 FQNEAQ (reference sequence). The V gene lost 4 bases and the J gene lost 5 bases, with 8 bases spanning the gap. The CDR3 extends over 12 amino acids. The CDR3 here is CASSYTGYGYTF. CDR3 coding DNA: TGTGCCAGCAGCTACACAGGGTATGGCTACACCTTC.